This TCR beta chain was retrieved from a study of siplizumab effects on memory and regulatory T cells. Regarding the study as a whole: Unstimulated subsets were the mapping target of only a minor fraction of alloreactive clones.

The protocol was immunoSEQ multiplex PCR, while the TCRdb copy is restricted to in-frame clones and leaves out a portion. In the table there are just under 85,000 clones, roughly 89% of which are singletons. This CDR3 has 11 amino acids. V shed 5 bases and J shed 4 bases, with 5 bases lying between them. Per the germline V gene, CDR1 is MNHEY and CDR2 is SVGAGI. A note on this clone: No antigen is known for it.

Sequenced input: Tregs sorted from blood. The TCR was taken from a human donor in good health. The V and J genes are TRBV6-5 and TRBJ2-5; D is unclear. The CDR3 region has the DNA TGTGCCAGCAGTCAAGGAGAGACCCAGTACTTC. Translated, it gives CASSQGETQYF.